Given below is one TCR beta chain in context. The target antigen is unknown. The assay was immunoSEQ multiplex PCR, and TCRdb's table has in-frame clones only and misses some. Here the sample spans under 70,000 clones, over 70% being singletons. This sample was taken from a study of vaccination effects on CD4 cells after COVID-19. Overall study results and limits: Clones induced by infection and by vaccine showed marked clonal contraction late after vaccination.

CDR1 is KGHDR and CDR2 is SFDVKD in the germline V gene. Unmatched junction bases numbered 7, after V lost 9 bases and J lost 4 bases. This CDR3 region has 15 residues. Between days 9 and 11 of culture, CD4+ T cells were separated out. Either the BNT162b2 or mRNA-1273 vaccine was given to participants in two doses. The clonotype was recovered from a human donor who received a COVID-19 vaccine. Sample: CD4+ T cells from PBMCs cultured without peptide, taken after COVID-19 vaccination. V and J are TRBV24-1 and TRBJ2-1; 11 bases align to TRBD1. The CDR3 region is CATGGGQGVYNEQFF. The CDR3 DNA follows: TGTGCCACCGGTGGGGGACAGGGGGTTTACAATGAGCAGTTCTTC.